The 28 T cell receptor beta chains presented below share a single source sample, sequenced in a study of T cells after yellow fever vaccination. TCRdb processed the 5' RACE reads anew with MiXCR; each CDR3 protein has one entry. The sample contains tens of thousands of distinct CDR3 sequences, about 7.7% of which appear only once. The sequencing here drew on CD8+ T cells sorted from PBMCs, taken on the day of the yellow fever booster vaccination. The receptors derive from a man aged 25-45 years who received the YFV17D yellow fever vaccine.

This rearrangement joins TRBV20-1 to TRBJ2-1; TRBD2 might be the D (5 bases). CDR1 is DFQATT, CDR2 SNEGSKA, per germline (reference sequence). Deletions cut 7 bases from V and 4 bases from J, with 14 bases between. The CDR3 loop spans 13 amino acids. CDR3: CSVLNGEYNEQFF. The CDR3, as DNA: TGCAGTGTGCTAAACGGGGAATACAATGAGCAGTTCTTC.

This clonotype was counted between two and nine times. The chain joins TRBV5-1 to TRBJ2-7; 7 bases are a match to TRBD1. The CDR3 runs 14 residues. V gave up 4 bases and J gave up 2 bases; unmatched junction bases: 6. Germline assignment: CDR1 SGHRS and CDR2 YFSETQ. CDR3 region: CASSTVTGAYEQYF. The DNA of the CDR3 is TGCGCCAGCAGCACCGTTACAGGGGCCTACGAGCAGTACTTC.

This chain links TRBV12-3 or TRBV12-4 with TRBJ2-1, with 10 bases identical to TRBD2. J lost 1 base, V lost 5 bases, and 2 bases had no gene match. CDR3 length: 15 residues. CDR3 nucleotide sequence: TGTGCCAGCAGTATTAGCGGGAGGTCCTACAATGAGCAGTTCTTC. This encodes CASSISGRSYNEQFF.

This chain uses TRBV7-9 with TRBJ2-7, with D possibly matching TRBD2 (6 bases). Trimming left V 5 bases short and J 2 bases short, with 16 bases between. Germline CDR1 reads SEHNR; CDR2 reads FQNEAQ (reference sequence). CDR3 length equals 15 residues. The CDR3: CASSIPGLPTYEQYF. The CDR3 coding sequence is TGTGCCAGCAGCATACCGGGACTCCCCACCTACGAGCAGTACTTC.

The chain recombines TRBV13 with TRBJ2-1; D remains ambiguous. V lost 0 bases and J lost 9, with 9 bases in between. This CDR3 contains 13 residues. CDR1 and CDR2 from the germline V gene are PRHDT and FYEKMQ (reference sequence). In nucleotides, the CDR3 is TGTGCCAGCAGCTTAGGCTCAGGAGTTGAGCAGTTCTTC. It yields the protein CASSLGSGVEQFF.

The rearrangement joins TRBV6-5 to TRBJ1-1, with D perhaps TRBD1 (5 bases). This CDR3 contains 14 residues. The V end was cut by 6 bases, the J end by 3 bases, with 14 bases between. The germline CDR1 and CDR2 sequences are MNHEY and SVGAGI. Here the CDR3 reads CASSPQQVHTEAFF. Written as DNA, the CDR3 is TGTGCCAGCAGCCCTCAACAGGTACACACTGAAGCTTTCTTT.

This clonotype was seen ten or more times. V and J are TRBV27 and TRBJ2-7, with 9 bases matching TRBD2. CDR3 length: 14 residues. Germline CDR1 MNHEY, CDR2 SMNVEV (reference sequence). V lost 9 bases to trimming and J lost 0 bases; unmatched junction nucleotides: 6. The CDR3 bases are TGTGCCAGTGGGCTAGCGGGGTCCTCCTACGAGCAGTACTTC. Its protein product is CASGLAGSSYEQYF.

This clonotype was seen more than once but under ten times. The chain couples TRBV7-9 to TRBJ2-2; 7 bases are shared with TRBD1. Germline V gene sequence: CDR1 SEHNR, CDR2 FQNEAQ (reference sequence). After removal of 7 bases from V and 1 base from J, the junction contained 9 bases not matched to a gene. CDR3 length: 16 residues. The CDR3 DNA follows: TGTGCCAGCACCCATCCCAACAGGGGGAACACCGGGGAGCTGTTTTTT. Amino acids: CASTHPNRGNTGELFF.

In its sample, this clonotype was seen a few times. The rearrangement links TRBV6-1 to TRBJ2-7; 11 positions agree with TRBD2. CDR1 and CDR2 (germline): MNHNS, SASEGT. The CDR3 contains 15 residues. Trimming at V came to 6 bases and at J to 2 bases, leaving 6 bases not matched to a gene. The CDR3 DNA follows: TGTGCCAGCAGCCCACTAGCGGGAGAAACCTACGAGCAGTACTTC. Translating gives CASSPLAGETYEQYF.

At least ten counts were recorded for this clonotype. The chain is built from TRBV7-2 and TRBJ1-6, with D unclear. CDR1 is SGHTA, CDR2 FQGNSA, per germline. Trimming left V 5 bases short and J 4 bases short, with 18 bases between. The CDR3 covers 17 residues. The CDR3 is CASSPDRAGVYNSPLHF. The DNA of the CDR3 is TGTGCCAGCAGCCCAGACCGGGCAGGAGTGTATAATTCACCCCTCCACTTT.

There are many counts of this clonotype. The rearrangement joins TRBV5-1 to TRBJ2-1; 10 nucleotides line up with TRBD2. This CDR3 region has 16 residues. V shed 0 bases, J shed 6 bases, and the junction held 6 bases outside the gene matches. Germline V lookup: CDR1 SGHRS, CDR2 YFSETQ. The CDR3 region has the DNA TGCGCCAGCAGCTTGGTATTAGCGGGAGGACTCAATGAGCAGTTCTTC. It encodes CASSLVLAGGLNEQFF.

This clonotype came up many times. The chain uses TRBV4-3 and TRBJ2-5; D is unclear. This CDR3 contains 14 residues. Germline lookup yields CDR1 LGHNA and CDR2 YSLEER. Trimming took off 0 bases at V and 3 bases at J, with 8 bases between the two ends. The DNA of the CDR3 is TGCGCCAGCAGCCAAGACGATCTGAAAGAGACCCAGTACTTC. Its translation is CASSQDDLKETQYF.

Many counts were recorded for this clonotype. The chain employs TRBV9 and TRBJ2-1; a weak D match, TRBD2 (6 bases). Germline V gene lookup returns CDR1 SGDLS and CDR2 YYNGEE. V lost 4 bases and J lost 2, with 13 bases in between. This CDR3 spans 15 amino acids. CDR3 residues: CASSLGGSPYNEQFF. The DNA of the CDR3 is TGTGCCAGCAGCTTGGGGGGTAGCCCCTACAATGAGCAGTTCTTC. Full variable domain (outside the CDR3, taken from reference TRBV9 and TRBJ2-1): DSGVTQTPKHLITATGQRVTLRCSPRSGDLSVYWYQQSLDQGLQFLIQYYNGEERAKGNILERFSAQQFPDLHSELNLSSLELGDSALYFCASSLGGSPYNEQFFGPGTRLTVL.

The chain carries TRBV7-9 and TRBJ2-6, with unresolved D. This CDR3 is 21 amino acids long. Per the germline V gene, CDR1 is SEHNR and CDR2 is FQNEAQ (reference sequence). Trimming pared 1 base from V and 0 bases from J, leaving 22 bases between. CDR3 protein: CASSLGRGEYSLYSGANVLTF. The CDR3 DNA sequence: TGTGCCAGCAGCTTAGGCAGAGGCGAGTACTCACTCTACTCTGGGGCCAACGTCCTGACTTTC. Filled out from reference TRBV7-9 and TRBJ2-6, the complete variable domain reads DTGVSQNPRHKITKRGQNVTFRCDPISEHNRLYWYRQTLGQGPEFLTYFQNEAQLEKSRLLSDRFSAERPKGSFSTLEIQRTEQGDSAMYLCASSLGRGEYSLYSGANVLTFGAGSRLTVL.

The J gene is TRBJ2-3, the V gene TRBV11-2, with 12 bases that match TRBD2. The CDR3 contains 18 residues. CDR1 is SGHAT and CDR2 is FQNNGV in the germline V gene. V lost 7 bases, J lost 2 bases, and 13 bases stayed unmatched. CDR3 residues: CASKGYSLAGGNTDTQYF. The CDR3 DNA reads TGTGCCAGCAAGGGGTACTCTCTAGCGGGAGGGAACACAGATACGCAGTATTTT.

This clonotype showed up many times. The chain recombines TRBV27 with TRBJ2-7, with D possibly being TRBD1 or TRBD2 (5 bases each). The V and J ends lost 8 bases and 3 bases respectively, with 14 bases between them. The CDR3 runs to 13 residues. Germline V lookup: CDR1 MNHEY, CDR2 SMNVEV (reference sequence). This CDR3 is CASSGGPYYEQYF. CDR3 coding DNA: TGTGCCAGCTCTGGGGGACCCTACTACGAGCAGTACTTC.

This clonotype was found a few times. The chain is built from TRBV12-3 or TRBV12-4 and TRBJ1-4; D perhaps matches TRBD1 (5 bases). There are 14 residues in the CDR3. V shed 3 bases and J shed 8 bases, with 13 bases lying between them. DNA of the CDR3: TGTGCCAGCAGTTTTACTGGGGGGGTCGAAAAACTGTTTTTT. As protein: CASSFTGGVEKLFF.

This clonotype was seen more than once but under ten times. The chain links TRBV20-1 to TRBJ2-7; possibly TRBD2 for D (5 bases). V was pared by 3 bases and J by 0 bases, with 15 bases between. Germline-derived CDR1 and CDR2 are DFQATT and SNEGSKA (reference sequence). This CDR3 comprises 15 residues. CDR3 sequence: CSARRSGLSSYEQYF. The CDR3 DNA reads TGCAGTGCTAGGAGATCAGGACTCAGCTCCTACGAGCAGTACTTC.

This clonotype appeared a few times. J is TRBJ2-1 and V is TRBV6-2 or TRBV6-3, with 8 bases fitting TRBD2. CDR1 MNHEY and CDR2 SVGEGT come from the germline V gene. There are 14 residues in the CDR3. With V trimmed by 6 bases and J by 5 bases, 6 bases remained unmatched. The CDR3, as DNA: TGTGCCAGCAGCTTCAGCGGGGGACACAATGAGCAGTTCTTC. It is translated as CASSFSGGHNEQFF.

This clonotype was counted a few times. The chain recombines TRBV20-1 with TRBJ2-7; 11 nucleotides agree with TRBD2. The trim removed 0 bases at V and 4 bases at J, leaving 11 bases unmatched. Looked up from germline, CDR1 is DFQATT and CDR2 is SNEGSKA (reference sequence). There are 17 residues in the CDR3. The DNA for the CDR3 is TGCAGTGCTAGAGATCTCGGAACTAGCGGGAGAGGTTACGAGCAGTACTTC. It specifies CSARDLGTSGRGYEQYF.

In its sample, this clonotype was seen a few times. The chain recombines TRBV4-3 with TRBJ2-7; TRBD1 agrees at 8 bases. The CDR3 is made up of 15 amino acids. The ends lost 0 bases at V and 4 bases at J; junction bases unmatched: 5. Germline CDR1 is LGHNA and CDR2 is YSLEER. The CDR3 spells CASSQELGQGYEQYF. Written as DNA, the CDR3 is TGCGCCAGCAGCCAAGAACTTGGACAGGGATACGAGCAGTACTTC.

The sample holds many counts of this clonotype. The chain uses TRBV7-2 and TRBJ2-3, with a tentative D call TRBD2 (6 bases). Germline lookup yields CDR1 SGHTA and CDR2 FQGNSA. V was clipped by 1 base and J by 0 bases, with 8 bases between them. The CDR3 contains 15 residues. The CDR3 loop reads CASSLGGTSTDTQYF. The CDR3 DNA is TGTGCCAGCAGCTTAGGCGGGACTAGCACAGATACGCAGTATTTT.

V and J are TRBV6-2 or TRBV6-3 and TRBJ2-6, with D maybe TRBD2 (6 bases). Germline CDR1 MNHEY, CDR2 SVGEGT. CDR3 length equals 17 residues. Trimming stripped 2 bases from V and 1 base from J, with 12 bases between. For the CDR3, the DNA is TGTGCCAGCAGTTACAATCCAGGGAGGTCTGGGGCCAACGTCCTGACTTTC. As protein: CASSYNPGRSGANVLTF.

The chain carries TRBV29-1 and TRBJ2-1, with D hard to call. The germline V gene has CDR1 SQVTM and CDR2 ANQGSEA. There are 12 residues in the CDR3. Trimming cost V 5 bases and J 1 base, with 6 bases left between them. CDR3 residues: CSVTVSYNEQFF. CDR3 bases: TGCAGCGTTACGGTGTCCTACAATGAGCAGTTCTTC.

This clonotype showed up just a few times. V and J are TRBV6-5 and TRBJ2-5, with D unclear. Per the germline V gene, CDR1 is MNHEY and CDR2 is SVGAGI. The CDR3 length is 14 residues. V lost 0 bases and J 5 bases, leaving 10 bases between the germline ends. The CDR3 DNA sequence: TGTGCCAGCAGTTACTCGAAGCCCGGGGAGACCCAGTACTTC. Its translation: CASSYSKPGETQYF.

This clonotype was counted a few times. CDR3 DNA: TGCGCCAGCAGCCAACTACCGGGACAGGGGTCGGAGACCCAGTACTTC. Translated, it gives CASSQLPGQGSETQYF. J is TRBJ2-5 and V is TRBV4-3; 10 nucleotides line up with TRBD1. There are 16 residues in the CDR3. Germline CDR1 and CDR2: LGHNA and YSLEER. After removal of 2 bases from V and 5 bases from J, the junction contained 8 bases not matched to a gene.

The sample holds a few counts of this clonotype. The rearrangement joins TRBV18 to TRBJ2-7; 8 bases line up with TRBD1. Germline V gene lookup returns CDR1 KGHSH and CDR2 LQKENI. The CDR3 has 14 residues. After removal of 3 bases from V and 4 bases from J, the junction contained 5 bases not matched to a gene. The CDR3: CASSPTGGSYEQYF. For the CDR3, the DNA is TGTGCCAGCTCACCCACAGGGGGTTCATACGAGCAGTACTTC.

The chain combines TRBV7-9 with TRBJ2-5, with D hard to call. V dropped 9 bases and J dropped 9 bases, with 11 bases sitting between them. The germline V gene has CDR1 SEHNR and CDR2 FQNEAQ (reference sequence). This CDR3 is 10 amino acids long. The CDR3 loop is CARGHGAQYF. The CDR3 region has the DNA TGTGCCAGGGGCCATGGGGCCCAGTACTTC.